This T cell receptor (beta chain) was sequenced for a study of beta chain features in type 1 diabetes. V lost 5 bases and J lost 6, with 17 bases in between. Germline V lookup: CDR1 SGHTA, CDR2 FQGNSA. The CDR3 totals 15 residues. All of the isolated RNA was reverse transcribed, so expressed TCRB transcripts were sequenced. Method: immunoSEQ multiplex PCR; TCRdb's copy keeps in-frame clones and lacks some. The table shows 250,000 to 300,000 clones, with approximately 25% occurring only once. The study's findings and limits: Among patients with Type 1 diabetes, TCRB CDR3s were moderately but significantly shorter in every one of the four CD4+ subsets. cDNA-based sequencing might over-represent cells highly expressing TCR. For type 1 diabetes patients, VDJ junctions showed fewer insertions and more deletions.

Sorting of CD4+ naive, central memory, regulatory and stem cell-like memory cells was performed via CD45RO/CCR7/CD25/CD127/CD95/CD27. Each population that was sorted was more than 98% pure. Remarks on this clone: Its target is unknown.

The chain employs TRBV7-2 and TRBJ2-1, with D perhaps TRBD1 (6 bases). The sample was naive CD4+ T cells from blood. This TCR derives from a young woman with type 1 diabetes. The CDR3 spells CASSPRRGTGNEQFF. CDR3 coding DNA: TGTGCCAGCAGCCCCCGAAGGGGGACGGGCAATGAGCAGTTCTTC.